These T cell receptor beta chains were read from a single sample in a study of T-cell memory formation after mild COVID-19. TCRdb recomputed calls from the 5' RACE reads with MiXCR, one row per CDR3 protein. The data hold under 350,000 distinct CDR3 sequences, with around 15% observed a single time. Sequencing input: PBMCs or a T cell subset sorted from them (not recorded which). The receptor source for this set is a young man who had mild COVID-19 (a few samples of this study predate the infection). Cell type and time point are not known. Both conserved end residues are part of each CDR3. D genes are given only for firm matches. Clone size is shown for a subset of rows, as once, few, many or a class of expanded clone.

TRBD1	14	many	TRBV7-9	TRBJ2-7	CASSPGGHFYEQYF	TGTGCCAGCAGCCCAGGGGGACACTTCTACGAGCAGTACTTC
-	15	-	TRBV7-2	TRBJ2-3	CVSIPSDGRTDTQYF	TGTGTCAGCATTCCTTCCGACGGACGCACAGATACGCAGTATTTT
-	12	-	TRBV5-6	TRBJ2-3	CASSHRADTQYF	TGTGCCAGCAGCCACCGGGCGGATACGCAGTATTTT
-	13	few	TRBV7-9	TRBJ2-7	CASSLESSYEQYF	TGTGCCAGCAGCTTAGAAAGCTCCTACGAGCAGTACTTC
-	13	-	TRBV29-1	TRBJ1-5	CSVEFADGQPQHF	TGCAGCGTTGAATTCGCCGACGGCCAGCCCCAGCATTTT
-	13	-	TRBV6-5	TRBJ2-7	CASKGGSSYEQYF	TGTGCCAGCAAAGGGGGTTCGAGCTACGAGCAGTACTTC
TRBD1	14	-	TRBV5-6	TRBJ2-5	CASTVPTGAETQYF	TGTGCCAGCACCGTTCCGACAGGGGCCGAGACCCAGTACTTC
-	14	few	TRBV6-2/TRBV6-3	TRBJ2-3	CASTDTGTGDTQYF	TGTGCCAGCACCGACACGGGGACCGGGGATACGCAGTATTTT
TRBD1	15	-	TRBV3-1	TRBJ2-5	CASSRTTGAGETQYF	TGTGCCAGCAGCCGGACGACAGGGGCTGGGGAGACCCAGTACTTC
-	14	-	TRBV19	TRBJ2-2	CATSPGQSTGEQFF	TGTGCCACCTCACCCGGACAGTCCACCGGGGAGCAGTTTTTT
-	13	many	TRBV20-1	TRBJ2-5	CSASAGARETQYF	TGCAGTGCCTCGGCCGGGGCTAGGGAGACCCAGTACTTC
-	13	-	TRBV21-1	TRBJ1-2	CASASIVPYGYTF	TGTGCCAGCGCATCGATAGTTCCCTATGGCTACACCTTC
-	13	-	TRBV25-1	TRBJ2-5	CASSDLQEETQYF	TGTGCCAGCAGTGATCTACAGGAAGAGACCCAGTACTTC
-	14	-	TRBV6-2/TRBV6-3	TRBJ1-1	CASRLQGSGTEAFF	TGTGCCAGCAGACTACAGGGCTCGGGCACTGAAGCTTTCTTT
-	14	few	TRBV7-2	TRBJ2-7	CASSLVPTGYEQYF	TGTGCCAGCAGCTTAGTTCCCACAGGCTACGAGCAGTACTTC
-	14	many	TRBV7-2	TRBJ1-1	CASSLGGTSGGAFF	TGTGCCAGCAGCTTAGGGGGGACATCGGGTGGGGCTTTCTTT
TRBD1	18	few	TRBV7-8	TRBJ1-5	CASSLDRGSARGNQPQHF	TGTGCCAGCAGCTTGGACAGGGGTTCGGCTCGCGGCAATCAGCCCCAGCATTTT
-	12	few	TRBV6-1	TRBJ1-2	CASRAEIYGYTF	TGTGCCAGCAGGGCAGAGATCTATGGCTACACCTTC
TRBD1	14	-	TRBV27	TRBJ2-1	CATQPGTAYNEQFF	TGTGCCACCCAACCCGGGACAGCCTACAATGAGCAGTTCTTC
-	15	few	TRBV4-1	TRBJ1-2	CASSQDADLDYGYTF	TGCGCCAGCAGCCAAGACGCAGACCTGGACTATGGCTACACCTTC
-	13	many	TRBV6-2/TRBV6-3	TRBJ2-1	CASSYDSYNEQFF	TGTGCCAGCAGTTACGACAGCTACAATGAGCAGTTCTTC
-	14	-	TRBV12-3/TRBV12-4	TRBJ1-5	CASSPQSLNQPQHF	TGTGCCAGCAGTCCCCAGTCCCTCAATCAGCCCCAGCATTTT
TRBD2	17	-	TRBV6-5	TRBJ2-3	CASRRTSGGAHTDTQYF	TGTGCCAGCAGGCGGACTAGCGGGGGGGCCCACACAGATACGCAGTATTTT
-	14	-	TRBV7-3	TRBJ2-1	CASSSTGNTNEQFF	TGTGCCAGCAGCTCTACAGGGAATACCAATGAGCAGTTCTTC
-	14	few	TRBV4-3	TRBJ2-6	CASSQDAGANVLTF	TGCGCCAGCAGCCAAGATGCTGGGGCCAACGTCCTGACTTTC
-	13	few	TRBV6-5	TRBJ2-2	CASSYFRSGELFF	TGTGCCAGCAGTTACTTTCGGTCCGGGGAGCTGTTTTTT
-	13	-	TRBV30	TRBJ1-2	CAWSEGSANGYTF	TGTGCCTGGAGTGAGGGGTCCGCCAATGGCTACACCTTC